A single sample gave rise to the 9 T cell receptor beta chains below, sequenced in a study of blood T cell repertoires in COVID-19. Some clones are missing from TCRdb's copy, which holds only in-frame ones; the method was immunoSEQ multiplex PCR. The sample holds 100,000 to 110,000 clones, approximately 86% seen once. The sample taken for sequencing was peripheral blood. Receptors were obtained from a man aged 50 to 59 with active or convalescent COVID-19.

The rearrangement uses TRBV4-1 and TRBJ2-4; D gene uncertain. This CDR3 region has 16 residues. Looked up from germline, CDR1 is MGHRA and CDR2 is YSYEKL. With 6 bases removed from V and 2 bases from J, the gap between germline ends came to 17 bases. This CDR3 is CASSGLLSSTKNIQYF. The DNA of the CDR3 is TGCGCCAGCAGTGGCCTACTAAGTTCAACCAAAAACATTCAGTACTTC.

J is TRBJ2-3 and V is TRBV6-5, with 7 bases that match TRBD1. Trimming took 9 bases from V and 0 from J; bases not matched to a gene: 6. The CDR3 spans 14 residues. Germline V gene lookup returns CDR1 MNHEY and CDR2 SVGAGI. The CDR3 DNA reads as TGTGCCAGTCTAACAGGGGCTAGCACAGATACGCAGTATTTT. Translating gives CASLTGASTDTQYF.

The chain is built from TRBV5-1 and TRBJ1-1; D call uncertain. Trimming cost V 0 bases and J 2 bases, with 8 bases left between them. The CDR3 length is 14 residues. Per the germline V gene, CDR1 is SGHRS and CDR2 is YFSETQ. The CDR3 spells CASSLAPPNTEAFF. In nucleotides, the CDR3 is TGCGCCAGCAGCTTGGCCCCCCCAAACACTGAAGCTTTCTTT.

The chain joins TRBV5-4 to TRBJ2-3, with TRBD2 matching 9 bases. The junction had 5 bases not matched to a gene; V was cut back by 5 bases and J by 4 bases. Germline V gene data show CDR1 as SGHNT and CDR2 as YYREEE (reference sequence). The CDR3 is 14 amino acids. The CDR3 loop is CASSPGLASDTQYF. CDR3 coding DNA: TGTGCCAGCAGTCCGGGACTAGCCTCAGATACGCAGTATTTT.

V gene TRBV6-6 combines with J gene TRBJ1-2; no definite D call. V was shortened by 4 bases and J by 6 bases, with 15 bases between the two germline ends. The CDR3 length is 14 residues. Germline V gene lookup returns CDR1 MNHNY and CDR2 SVGAGI (reference sequence). The CDR3 DNA sequence: TGTGCCAGCAGTTTCCGGACTGTTTCTAATGGCTACACCTTC. This gives the protein CASSFRTVSNGYTF.

The V and J genes are TRBV11-3 and TRBJ2-7, with 7 bases that match TRBD2. CDR1 and CDR2 (germline): SGHNT, YENEEA. This CDR3 comprises 14 residues. The trim removed 3 bases at V and 7 bases at J, leaving 9 bases unmatched. CDR3 protein: CASSFSGGSREQYF. CDR3 bases: TGTGCCAGCAGCTTTTCGGGGGGTTCGAGGGAGCAGTACTTC.

The chain has TRBV18 and TRBJ1-3; TRBD1 matches 9 bases. The CDR3 length is 16 residues. Germline V gene data show CDR1 as KGHSH and CDR2 as LQKENI. Losses at the gene ends were 5 bases for V and 0 bases for J; bases not matched to a gene: 5. The CDR3 protein is CASSRTGDVSGNTIYF. The CDR3 nucleotides are TGTGCCAGCTCAAGGACAGGGGACGTCTCTGGAAACACCATATATTTT.

The chain has TRBV28 and TRBJ1-2, with D tentatively TRBD1 (5 bases). Germline-derived CDR1 and CDR2 are MDHEN and SYDVKM. The germline V and J ends were trimmed by 10 bases and 3 bases, with 15 bases remaining between them. The CDR3 length is 13 residues. The DNA of the CDR3 is TGTGCCACCTCGGGGGGGGAGTACTATGGCTACACCTTC. Translation gives CATSGGEYYGYTF.

The chain links TRBV19 to TRBJ1-5, with 7 bases identical to TRBD1. This CDR3 has 16 residues. The V gene's germline CDR1 is LNHDA and CDR2 SQIVND (reference sequence). J was trimmed by 2 bases and V by 4 bases; bases with no gene match: 8. The chain's CDR3 is CASSTDRTGGNQPQHF. The CDR3 coding sequence is TGTGCCAGTAGTACAGATCGGACAGGAGGCAATCAGCCCCAGCATTTT.